The clone carrying this TCR beta chain is a singleton in its sample. Stated time point: newly diagnosed GD, antithyroid drugs for less than 3 months. Researchers made the TCR library from RNA that was extracted from PBMCs. The sample comes from a study of regulatory T cells in long-lasting Graves disease. This CDR3 region has 15 residues. Per germline, CDR1 KGHSH and CDR2 LQKENI. Trimming removed 1 base at V and 2 bases at J, with 12 bases between. Sequencing libraries for TCR beta were prepared with iRepertoire HTBI primers and Arm-PCR of CDR3 regions. Each CDR3 protein is one row after TCRdb ran MiXCR on the multiplex PCR reads. The sample has 680,000 or so distinct CDR3 sequences, about 16% seen once. These data were likewise used in another study, on T cells in Graves' hyperthyroidism and ophthalmopathy.

The sequenced sample was peripheral blood mononuclear cells (PBMCs), obtained at new diagnosis, from a patient treated with antithyroid drugs. This sequence joins TRBV18 and TRBJ2-7; no clear D gene. The sequence was obtained from a woman aged 25 to 39 with Graves disease. The CDR3 sequence: CASSPLPSITYEQYF. CDR3 sequence (DNA): TGTGCCAGCTCACCACTACCCTCCATCACCTACGAGCAGTACTTC. The complete variable domain, with remaining parts taken from reference TRBV18 and TRBJ2-7, reads NAGVMQNPRHLVRRRGQEARLRCSPMKGHSHVYWYRQLPEEGLKFMVYLQKENIIDESGMPKERFSAEFPKEGPSILRIQQVVRGDSAAYFCASSPLPSITYEQYFGPGTRLTVT.